A selection of T cell receptor beta chains follows, all from one sample in a study of CD8+ T cells in alopecia areata. Sequencing was performed with immunoSEQ multiplex PCR; in TCRdb, only in-frame clones are kept and a portion is missing. Found here are approximately 280,000 clones, more than 45% of them singletons; the top ten hold around 1.7%. Material: CD4+ T cells sorted from blood, obtained at week 24, from a patient treated with tofacitinib. Source of these receptors: a human donor with alopecia areata. Both conserved end residues are part of each CDR3. The order of the fields is J gene, clone size, D gene, V gene, CDR3 DNA, CDR3 protein. A D gene is named only where the DNA matches it firmly. Size is stated for part of the rows, as once, few or many counts, or as a class when the clone is expanded.

J: TRBJ2-7; size: -; D: -; V: TRBV23-1; DNA: TGCGCCCCTCGGTCTTCCGAGCAGTACTTC; CDR3: CAPRSSEQYF
J: TRBJ1-2; size: -; D: -; V: TRBV30; DNA: TGTGCCTGGGCTTCGACCACCAGGAGGGGTCCGGACTATGGCTACACCTTC; CDR3: CAWASTTRRGPDYGYTF
J: TRBJ2-4; size: few; D: TRBD1; V: TRBV29-1; DNA: TGCAGCTCCAGGACAGGGAAAAACATTCAGTACTTC; CDR3: CSSRTGKNIQYF
J: TRBJ1-1; size: few; D: -; V: TRBV30; DNA: TGTGCCTGGAGTGTAGAACAGGGCAATGAAGCTTTCTTT; CDR3: CAWSVEQGNEAFF
J: TRBJ2-7; size: few; D: TRBD1; V: TRBV29-1; DNA: TGCAGCGTTGACCCTACAGGGGGGTACGAGCAGTACTTC; CDR3: CSVDPTGGYEQYF
J: TRBJ2-1; size: -; D: TRBD1; V: TRBV5-6; DNA: TGTGCCAGCAGCTGGGACAGGGGAAAAAATGAGCAGTTCTTC; CDR3: CASSWDRGKNEQFF
J: TRBJ1-1; size: few; D: -; V: TRBV29-1; DNA: TGCAGCGTTGAGACGGGGAACACTGAAGCTTTCTTT; CDR3: CSVETGNTEAFF
J: TRBJ1-2; size: -; D: -; V: TRBV5-1; DNA: TGCGCCAGCAGCTTGTCCTTAGGGGCCGATGGCTACACCTTC; CDR3: CASSLSLGADGYTF
J: TRBJ2-7; size: -; D: -; V: TRBV6-5; DNA: TGTGCCAGCAGTTACGGGTCATTGTGGGACGAGCAGTACTTC; CDR3: CASSYGSLWDEQYF
J: TRBJ2-7; size: -; D: -; V: TRBV19; DNA: TGTGCCAGTAGGCCCCGGGGCTCGGGGGCCTACGAGCAGTACTTC; CDR3: CASRPRGSGAYEQYF
J: TRBJ2-5; size: -; D: TRBD1; V: TRBV7-9; DNA: TGTGCCAGCAGCTCAATGGACAGGGGATGGGAGACCCAGTACTTC; CDR3: CASSSMDRGWETQYF
J: TRBJ1-5; size: few; D: -; V: TRBV7-2; DNA: TGTGCCAGCAGCGAGGGAGGCCAGGGCAATCAGCCCCAGCATTTT; CDR3: CASSEGGQGNQPQHF
J: TRBJ2-5; size: -; D: -; V: TRBV20-1; DNA: TGCAGTGCTTTACAAGAGACCCAGTACTTC; CDR3: CSALQETQYF
J: TRBJ2-5; size: -; D: TRBD2; V: TRBV7-2; DNA: TGTGCCAGCAGCTTCGGGACTAGCGGGGTTGGGGAGACCCAGTACTTC; CDR3: CASSFGTSGVGETQYF
J: TRBJ2-5; size: -; D: -; V: TRBV6-4; DNA: TGTGCCAGCAGTGATGAAGCCCTGGAGACCCAGTACTTC; CDR3: CASSDEALETQYF
J: TRBJ2-2; size: -; D: TRBD1; V: TRBV7-2; DNA: TGTGCCAGCAGCACCCGGACAGGGAAGGCCGGGGAGCTGTTTTTT; CDR3: CASSTRTGKAGELFF
J: TRBJ1-2; size: few; D: -; V: TRBV25-1; DNA: TGTGCCAGCAGTAAGCAAGATGACGGACACCTTATCTATGGCTACACCTTC; CDR3: CASSKQDDGHLIYGYTF
J: TRBJ2-1; size: -; D: -; V: TRBV6-5; DNA: TGTGCCAGCAGTTCCCGGACTGCGAGCTCCTACAATGAGCAGTTCTTC; CDR3: CASSSRTASSYNEQFF
J: TRBJ2-1; size: -; D: -; V: TRBV11-2; DNA: TGTGCCAGCAGCTTTCGGTACAATGAGCAGTTCTTC; CDR3: CASSFRYNEQFF
J: TRBJ1-2; size: once; D: -; V: TRBV29-1; DNA: TGCAGCGTTGGTCGGGGGAACTATGGCTACACCTTC; CDR3: CSVGRGNYGYTF
J: TRBJ1-2; size: once; D: -; V: TRBV28; DNA: TGTGCCAGCAGTTCAGGAGTCTATGGCTACACCTTC; CDR3: CASSSGVYGYTF
J: TRBJ1-1; size: few; D: TRBD1; V: TRBV29-1; DNA: TGCAGCGTCCCGGGACAGGGGAACACTGAAGCTTTCTTT; CDR3: CSVPGQGNTEAFF
J: TRBJ1-1; size: -; D: -; V: TRBV6-5; DNA: TGTGCCAGCACAGGGAAGAACACTGAAGCTTTCTTT; CDR3: CASTGKNTEAFF
J: TRBJ2-7; size: -; D: -; V: TRBV30; DNA: TGTGCCTGGAGTGTATCCTACGAGCAGTACTTC; CDR3: CAWSVSYEQYF
J: TRBJ1-5; size: once; D: -; V: TRBV2; DNA: TGTGCCAGCAGAAGGGAGAGTTATAGCAATCAGCCCCAGCATTTT; CDR3: CASRRESYSNQPQHF
J: TRBJ1-2; size: -; D: -; V: TRBV7-2; DNA: TGTGCCAGCAGCTTAGGGGGGTCCAACTATGGCTACACCTTC; CDR3: CASSLGGSNYGYTF
J: TRBJ1-5; size: many; D: -; V: TRBV6-5; DNA: TGTGCCACCAGTCTCCATAATGGCAATCAGCCCCAGCATTTT; CDR3: CATSLHNGNQPQHF
J: TRBJ1-5; size: few; D: -; V: TRBV10-3; DNA: TGTGCCATCAGTGAGTCGAGCAGGAGAATAGGGCAGCATTTT; CDR3: CAISESSRRIGQHF
J: TRBJ1-5; size: -; D: -; V: TRBV7-8; DNA: TGTGCCAGCAGCCAAGGGGCAGGCAATCAGCCCCAGCATTTT; CDR3: CASSQGAGNQPQHF
J: TRBJ1-2; size: -; D: TRBD1; V: TRBV18; DNA: TGTGCCAGCTCACCACCGAAGGGGGCCGGAGGCTACACCTTC; CDR3: CASSPPKGAGGYTF